These 23 T cell receptor beta chains came from one sample sequenced in a study of T cell responses to AZD1222 COVID-19 vaccine. Sequenced by immunoSEQ multiplex PCR; TCRdb stores in-frame clones only, minus some. The repertoire holds over 200,000 clones, with 94% as singletons. The material was peripheral blood, obtained 28 days after the second dose of the MenACWY control vaccine. Every receptor here comes from an adult who received the MenACWY meningococcal vaccine as a control.

As for this clone: The identical CDR3 is also encoded by other nucleotide sequences in the sample. This chain joins TRBV6-5 and TRBJ2-5; D tentatively reads TRBD1 or TRBD2 (6 bases each). Germline values: CDR1 MNHEY, CDR2 SVGAGI. The CDR3 is 13 amino acids. V lost 5 bases and J lost 2, with 9 bases in between. The CDR3 nucleotides read TGTGCCAGCAGTAGAGGGGGGCAAGAGACCCAGTACTTC. Protein product: CASSRGGQETQYF.

The chain uses TRBV28 and TRBJ2-3; TRBD1 is a possible D gene (6 bases). Germline V lookup: CDR1 MDHEN, CDR2 SYDVKM. V shed 3 bases and J shed 4 bases, with 11 bases lying between them. This CDR3 comprises 14 residues. The CDR3 DNA follows: TGTGCCAGCAGTTTGGCGCAGGGGCCAGATACGCAGTATTTT. Amino acids: CASSLAQGPDTQYF.

The J gene is TRBJ2-7, the V gene TRBV10-3; 8 nucleotides align to TRBD2. CDR3 length: 14 residues. V gave up 5 bases and J gave up 2 bases; unmatched junction bases: 5. Per germline, CDR1 ENHRY and CDR2 SYGVKD. In nucleotides, the CDR3 is TGTGCCATCAGTCGTACTAGCGGACCCTACGAGCAGTACTTC. Translating it yields CAISRTSGPYEQYF.

The chain couples TRBV4-1 to TRBJ1-4; D is ambiguous. The CDR3 is 15 amino acids. Germline CDR1 MGHRA, CDR2 YSYEKL. V lost 3 bases, J lost 0 bases, and 8 bases lay in between. CDR3: CASSHPGATNEKLFF. The CDR3 nucleotides read TGCGCCAGCAGCCATCCCGGGGCAACTAATGAAAAACTGTTTTTT.

V usage is TRBV19 and J usage is TRBJ1-5, with TRBD1 identical over 7 bases. CDR3 length: 15 amino acids. The germline gives CDR1 LNHDA, CDR2 SQIVND (reference sequence). V lost 3 bases, J lost 7 bases, and 9 bases stayed unmatched. The chain's CDR3 is CASSISSGGGQPQHF. DNA of the CDR3: TGTGCCAGTAGTATTAGTTCAGGGGGTGGCCAGCCCCAGCATTTT.

The chain recombines TRBV5-4 with TRBJ1-6; D is unresolved. CDR3 length: 14 residues. Germline V lookup: CDR1 SGHNT, CDR2 YYREEE (reference sequence). V was pared by 3 bases and J by 6 bases, with 10 bases between. The CDR3 DNA reads TGTGCCAGCAGCTCGCTAGCCAGTAATTCACCCCTCCACTTT. It translates to CASSSLASNSPLHF.

The V and J genes are TRBV7-2 and TRBJ2-1, with 10 bases identical to TRBD2. CDR1 SGHTA and CDR2 FQGNSA come from the germline V gene. V lost 5 bases to trimming and J lost 2 bases; unmatched junction nucleotides: 6. The CDR3 consists of 16 residues. The CDR3 coding sequence is TGTGCCAGCAGCGCGGCGCTAGCGGGGGCCTACAATGAGCAGTTCTTC. It is translated as CASSAALAGAYNEQFF. Based on the CDR3 plus reference TRBV7-2 and TRBJ2-1, the full variable domain is GAGVSQSPSNKVTEKGKDVELRCDPISGHTALYWYRQSLGQGLEFLIYFQGNSAPDKSGLPSDRFSAERTGGSVSTLTIQRTQQEDSAVYLCASSAALAGAYNEQFFGPGTRLTVL.

The chain links TRBV5-1 to TRBJ2-2; D is perhaps TRBD1 (6 bases). Germline V gene sequence: CDR1 SGHRS, CDR2 YFSETQ. CDR3 length: 17 amino acids. Trimming took 0 bases from V and 7 from J, leaving 19 bases between them. CDR3 nucleotides: TGCGCCAGCAGCTTGGAAGCAGGGGACCTCAGGCTCGGGGAGCTGTTTTTT. Amino acid sequence: CASSLEAGDLRLGELFF.

The V call is TRBV2, the J call TRBJ1-5; D gene unclear. V lost 4 bases to trimming and J lost 0 bases, with 25 bases between them. The CDR3 contains 20 residues. CDR1 is SNHLY and CDR2 is FYNNEI in the germline V gene. The CDR3 DNA is TGTGCCAGCAGTGGAGAGGGAACTGAGGAACTTCCTTATAGCAATCAGCCCCAGCATTTT. Protein sequence: CASSGEGTEELPYSNQPQHF. The complete variable domain, with remaining parts taken from reference TRBV2 and TRBJ1-5, reads EPEVTQTPSHQVTQMGQEVILRCVPISNHLYFYWYRQILGQKVEFLVSFYNNEISEKSEIFDDQFSVERPDGSNFTLKIRSTKLEDSAMYFCASSGEGTEELPYSNQPQHFGDGTRLSIL.

The chain recombines TRBV6-5 with TRBJ2-1; D perhaps matches TRBD2 (5 bases). The V gene's germline CDR1 is MNHEY and CDR2 SVGAGI. Trimming shortened V by 7 bases and J by 12 bases, and 16 bases separated the two germline ends. The CDR3 contains 12 residues. Written as DNA, the CDR3 is TGTGCCAGCACCGCCGAGGGTACCGGGCAGTTCTTC. As protein: CASTAEGTGQFF.

The chain combines TRBV15 with TRBJ1-5; 8 bases line up with TRBD1. The length of the CDR3 is 16 residues. The J segment lost 3 bases and the V segment lost 0 bases, leaving 4 bases of the junction unmatched. Germline V gives CDR1 LNHNV, CDR2 YYDKDF (reference sequence). CDR3 bases: TGTGCCACCAGCAGAGAGACAGGGGCGAACAATCAGCCCCAGCATTTT. Translated: CATSRETGANNQPQHF.

This sequence joins TRBV28 and TRBJ1-5; TRBD1 matches 10 bases. After removal of 1 base from V and 7 bases from J, the junction contained 4 bases not matched to a gene. The CDR3 consists of 15 residues. Germline-derived CDR1 and CDR2 are MDHEN and SYDVKM. This CDR3 reads CASSLYGDRGQPQHF. Written as DNA, the CDR3 is TGTGCCAGCAGTTTATATGGGGACAGGGGACAGCCCCAGCATTTT.

The chain joins TRBV28 to TRBJ1-4; 9 bases fit TRBD1. The CDR3 loop spans 14 amino acids. CDR1 MDHEN and CDR2 SYDVKM come from the germline V gene. The V segment lost 6 bases and the J segment 8 bases; nucleotides outside the gene matches: 7. CDR3 nucleotides: TGTGCCAGCAGGTCCGGGACAGGGACCGAAAAACTGTTTTTT. It codes for CASRSGTGTEKLFF.

The rearrangement links TRBV19 to TRBJ2-5, with 11 bases that match TRBD2. The CDR3 covers 16 residues. Germline assignment: CDR1 LNHDA and CDR2 SQIVND (reference sequence). With 1 base clipped from V and 5 bases from J, the junction kept 6 bases outside the gene matches. CDR3 residues: CASSIGLTSGTETQYF. The CDR3 DNA sequence: TGTGCCAGTAGTATAGGCCTGACTAGCGGGACCGAGACCCAGTACTTC.

The J gene is TRBJ1-1, the V gene TRBV7-6, with no clear D. V dropped 1 base and J dropped 6 bases, with 12 bases sitting between them. In germline, CDR1 is SGHVS, CDR2 FNYEAQ. The CDR3 has 14 amino acids. CDR3 DNA: TGTGCCAGCAGCTTAGGCAAGGGATTGGCTGAAGCTTTCTTT. Translated: CASSLGKGLAEAFF.

The DNA of the CDR3 is TGTGCCAGCAGTTACAGGCAGCAACAAAACTATGGCTACACCTTC. Amino acids: CASSYRQQQNYGYTF. The rearrangement uses TRBV6-5 and TRBJ1-2; D unresolved. V lost 2 bases and J lost 2, with 12 bases in between. From germline, CDR1 is MNHEY and CDR2 SVGAGI. The CDR3 is made up of 15 amino acids.

At least ten counts were recorded for this clone. The chain is built from TRBV7-9 and TRBJ2-1; possibly TRBD1 for D (5 bases). The CDR3 covers 13 residues. The V end was cut by 5 bases, the J end by 8 bases, with 13 bases between. CDR1 is SEHNR and CDR2 is FQNEAQ in the germline V gene (reference sequence). This chain's CDR3 is CASSHPTDDEQFF. DNA of the CDR3: TGTGCCAGCAGCCACCCGACAGACGATGAGCAGTTCTTC.

V gene TRBV5-8 combines with J gene TRBJ1-1; D is unclear. V shed 0 bases and J shed 4 bases, with 10 bases lying between them. Germline lookup yields CDR1 SGHTS and CDR2 YDEGEE. CDR3 size: 14 residues. The CDR3, as DNA: TGTGCCAGCAGCTTGGGGACGAGGAGCACTGAAGCTTTCTTT. Translating gives CASSLGTRSTEAFF. Looking up the rest from reference TRBV5-8 and TRBJ1-1 gives the full variable domain: EAGVTQSPTHLIKTRGQQATLRCSPISGHTSVYWYQQALGLGLQFLLWYDEGEERNRGNFPPRFSGRQFPNYSSELNVNALELEDSALYLCASSLGTRSTEAFFGQGTRLTVV.

The gene calls are TRBV5-5 and TRBJ1-2; a possible D gene is TRBD1 (6 bases). CDR3 length: 16 residues. V was trimmed by 4 bases and J by 5 bases, leaving 21 bases between them. Looked up from germline, CDR1 is SGHKS and CDR2 is YYEKEE (reference sequence). CDR3 residues: CASSPDISVGGYGYTF. CDR3 coding DNA: TGTGCCAGCAGCCCCGATATCTCTGTAGGGGGTTATGGCTACACCTTC. Complete variable domain (other parts from reference TRBV5-5 and TRBJ1-2): DAGVTQSPTHLIKTRGQQVTLRCSPISGHKSVSWYQQVLGQGPQFIFQYYEKEERGRGNFPDRFSARQFPNYSSELNVNALLLGDSALYLCASSPDISVGGYGYTFGSGTRLTVV.

The rearrangement uses TRBV12-3 or TRBV12-4 and TRBJ2-1; D is undetermined. CDR3 length: 12 amino acids. The V end was cut by 8 bases, the J end by 7 bases, with 12 bases between. This chain's CDR3 is CASDGMGNEQFF. CDR3 DNA sequence: TGTGCCAGCGATGGGATGGGGAATGAGCAGTTCTTC.

This clone was counted a single time. This rearrangement joins TRBV2 to TRBJ2-1, with D possibly matching TRBD1 (6 bases). The germline V gene has CDR1 SNHLY and CDR2 FYNNEI. Deletions cut 10 bases from V and 0 bases from J, with 10 bases between. This CDR3 has 13 amino acids. The CDR3 bases are TGTGCCACCAGGGGCCTCTCCTACAATGAGCAGTTCTTC. This gives the protein CATRGLSYNEQFF. The whole variable domain, remainder taken from reference TRBV2 and TRBJ2-1, is EPEVTQTPSHQVTQMGQEVILRCVPISNHLYFYWYRQILGQKVEFLVSFYNNEISEKSEIFDDQFSVERPDGSNFTLKIRSTKLEDSAMYFCATRGLSYNEQFFGPGTRLTVL.

The chain couples TRBV5-4 to TRBJ2-7; D possibly corresponds to TRBD2 (6 bases). The CDR3 sequence is 14 residues long. The ends were cut back, 3 bases at V and 4 bases at J, with 14 bases in the middle. Germline values: CDR1 SGHNT, CDR2 YYREEE (reference sequence). CDR3 sequence reads: CASSSGTAIYEQYF. CDR3 in DNA: TGTGCCAGCAGCTCCGGGACTGCCATATACGAGCAGTACTTC.

Comments on this clone: Additional DNA sequences in this sample encode the identical CDR3. CDR3: CATSDLGETQYF. The CDR3 DNA is TGTGCCACCAGTGATTTGGGGGAGACCCAGTACTTC. The chain uses TRBV24-1 and TRBJ2-5; D not certain. V was pared by 0 bases and J by 5 bases, with 3 bases between. Germline-derived CDR1 and CDR2 are KGHDR and SFDVKD. CDR3 length: 12 amino acids.